These T cell receptor beta chains were read from a single sample in a study of blood T cells in healthy people across ages. TCRdb reanalysed the 5' RACE reads using MiXCR and keeps one entry per CDR3 protein. The data hold fewer than 1.5 million distinct CDR3 sequences, with about 40% observed a single time. The sequenced material came from blood. Every receptor here comes from a woman aged 18-30 years in good health. Both conserved end residues are part of each CDR3. The order of the fields is clone size, J gene, D gene, V gene, CDR3 DNA, CDR3 protein. The D gene is left open where the match is weak. Not all rows give a size; the values are once, few, many and, for expanded clones, a class.

NA TRBJ1-4 TRBD1 TRBV10-2 TGCGCCAGCCATGGGACAGACAATGAAAAACTGTTTTTT CASHGTDNEKLFF
NA TRBJ1-6 NA TRBV12-3/TRBV12-4 TGTGCCAGCAGTTATGCCCCTAGCTATAACTCACCCCTCCACTTT CASSYAPSYNSPLHF
NA TRBJ2-5 TRBD2 TRBV5-1 TGCGCCAGCAGCCCGACTAGCGGGAACAGAGAGCAGTACTTC CASSPTSGNREQYF
many TRBJ2-5 TRBD2 TRBV29-1 TGCAGACAAGGGACTAGCGGACCTCAAGAGACCCAGTACTTC CRQGTSGPQETQYF
NA TRBJ1-5 NA TRBV3-1 TGTGCCAGTAGCCAGCTGGGGCGGGGGGTCGCAGGGAGCAATCAGCCCCAGCATTTT CASSQLGRGVAGSNQPQHF
few TRBJ2-1 NA TRBV6-5 TGTGCCAGCAGTAAGGACCCGTCAAACAATGAGCAGTTCTTC CASSKDPSNNEQFF
NA TRBJ2-7 NA TRBV9 TGTGCCAGCAGCGAGGGAGACTACAATTCCTACGAGCGGTACTTC CASSEGDYNSYERYF
NA TRBJ2-3 TRBD2 TRBV12-3/TRBV12-4 TGTGCCACCAAACGGGGGGGTAGCACAGATACGCAGTATTTT CATKRGGSTDTQYF
NA TRBJ2-1 NA TRBV10-3 TGTGCCACCAGTGAGTCTATAGGGATCGAGTTCTTC CATSESIGIEFF
NA TRBJ2-5 TRBD2 TRBV6-5 TGTGCCAGCAGTACCACAGCGGGAGGTTTGGAGACCCAGTACTTC CASSTTAGGLETQYF
NA TRBJ2-3 NA TRBV9 TGTGCCAGCAGACACACATCAGCGGGTAGCACAGATACGCAGTATTTT CASRHTSAGSTDTQYF
few TRBJ2-1 NA TRBV7-9 TGTGCCAGCAGCCGGAATGAATTAGGGCAGTTCTTC CASSRNELGQFF
few TRBJ2-3 TRBD1 TRBV19 TGTGCCAGTAGTCCCGGACAGGGGGCGGTCGATACGCAGTATTTT CASSPGQGAVDTQYF
few TRBJ2-1 TRBD2 TRBV6-5 TGTGCCAGCAGTTACGCCTCGACTAGCGGGTACAATGAGCAGTTCTTC CASSYASTSGYNEQFF
NA TRBJ1-1 NA TRBV9 TGTGCCAGCAACCCGACAATGAACACTGAAGCTTTCTTT CASNPTMNTEAFF
few TRBJ1-2 NA TRBV27 TGTGCCAGCAGTCTATCCCCCCGACCCTACGAGTATGGCTACACCTTC CASSLSPRPYEYGYTF
NA TRBJ2-5 TRBD1 TRBV24-1 TGTGCCACCAGTGAGCCGGGACAGGAGAGGAATGAGCAGTACTTC CATSEPGQERNEQYF
NA TRBJ2-1 TRBD1 TRBV20-1 TGCAGTGCTAGGCGACAGGGTTTCTACAATGAGCAGTTCTTC CSARRQGFYNEQFF
NA TRBJ1-5 NA TRBV12-3/TRBV12-4 TGTGCCAGCACCCGCAGCTATAGCAATCAGCCCCAGCATTTT CASTRSYSNQPQHF
NA TRBJ2-5 NA TRBV5-6 TGTGCCAGCAGCGCAAAGGGACTTACAGAGACCCAGTACTTC CASSAKGLTETQYF
NA TRBJ2-7 TRBD2 TRBV24-1 TGTGCCACCAGTGGGCCCGGACAGGGACTAGCGGGAGGGCCGGGGAATGAGCAGTACTTC CATSGPGQGLAGGPGNEQYF
NA TRBJ1-2 NA TRBV4-1 TGCGCCAGCAGCCCCCCTGGAGGCGACAATAACTATGGCTACACCTTC CASSPPGGDNNYGYTF
NA TRBJ1-1 TRBD1 TRBV3-1 TGTGCCAGCAGCCAAGGGGACAGGGGGAGAGCTTTCTTT CASSQGDRGRAFF
NA TRBJ1-2 TRBD1 TRBV29-1 TGCAGCGTTGCCCCGACAGAGGGGGCCGATGGCTACACCTTC CSVAPTEGADGYTF
few TRBJ2-3 NA TRBV10-3 TGTGCCATCAGTGAGAGGGGAGCAGATACGCAGTATTTT CAISERGADTQYF
once TRBJ1-2 NA TRBV29-1 TGCAGCGTTGGCGGAGGCTCCCTCGATGGCTACACCTTC CSVGGGSLDGYTF